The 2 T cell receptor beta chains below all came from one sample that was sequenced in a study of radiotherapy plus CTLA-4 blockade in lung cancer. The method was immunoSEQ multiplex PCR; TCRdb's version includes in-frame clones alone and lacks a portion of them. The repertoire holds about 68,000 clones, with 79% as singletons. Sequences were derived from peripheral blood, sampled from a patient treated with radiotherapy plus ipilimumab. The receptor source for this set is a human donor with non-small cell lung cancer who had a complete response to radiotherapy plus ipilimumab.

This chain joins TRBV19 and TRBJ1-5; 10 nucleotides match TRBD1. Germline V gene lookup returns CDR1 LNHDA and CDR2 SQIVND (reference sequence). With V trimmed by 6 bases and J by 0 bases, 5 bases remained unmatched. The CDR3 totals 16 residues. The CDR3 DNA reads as TGTGCCAGTAGGGGGACAGGGGTCTTTAGCAATCAGCCCCAGCATTTT. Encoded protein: CASRGTGVFSNQPQHF.

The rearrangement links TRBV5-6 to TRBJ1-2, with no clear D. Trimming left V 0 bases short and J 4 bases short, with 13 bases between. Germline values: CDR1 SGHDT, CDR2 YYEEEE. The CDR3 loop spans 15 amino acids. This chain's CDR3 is CASSLGREVSYGYTF. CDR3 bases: TGTGCCAGCAGCTTGGGGAGGGAGGTCTCCTATGGCTACACCTTC.